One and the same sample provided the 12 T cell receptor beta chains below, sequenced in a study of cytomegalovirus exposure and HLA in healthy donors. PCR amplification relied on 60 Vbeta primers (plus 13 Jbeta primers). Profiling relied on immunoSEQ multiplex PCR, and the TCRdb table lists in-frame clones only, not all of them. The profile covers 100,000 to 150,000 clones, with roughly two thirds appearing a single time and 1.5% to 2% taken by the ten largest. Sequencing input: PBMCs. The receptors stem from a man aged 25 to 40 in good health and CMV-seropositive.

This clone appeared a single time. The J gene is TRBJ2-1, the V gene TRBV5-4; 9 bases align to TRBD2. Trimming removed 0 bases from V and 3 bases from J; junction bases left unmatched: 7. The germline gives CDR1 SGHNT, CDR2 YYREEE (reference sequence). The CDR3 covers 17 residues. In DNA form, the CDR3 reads TGTGCCAGCAGCTTGGAATTAGCGGGAGTACTCTACAATGAGCAGTTCTTC. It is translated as CASSLELAGVLYNEQFF.

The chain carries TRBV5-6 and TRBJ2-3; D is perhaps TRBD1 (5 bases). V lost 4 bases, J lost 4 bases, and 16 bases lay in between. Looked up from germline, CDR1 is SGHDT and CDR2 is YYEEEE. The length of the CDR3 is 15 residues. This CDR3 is CASSPQGLVADTQYF. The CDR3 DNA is TGTGCCAGCAGCCCCCAGGGCTTAGTAGCAGATACGCAGTATTTT.

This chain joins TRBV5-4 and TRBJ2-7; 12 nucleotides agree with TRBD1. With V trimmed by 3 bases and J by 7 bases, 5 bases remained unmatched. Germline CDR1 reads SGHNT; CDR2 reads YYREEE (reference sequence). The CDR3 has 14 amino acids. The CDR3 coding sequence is TGTGCCAGCAGCTCCGGGACAGGGGGCTGGGAGCAGTACTTC. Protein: CASSSGTGGWEQYF.

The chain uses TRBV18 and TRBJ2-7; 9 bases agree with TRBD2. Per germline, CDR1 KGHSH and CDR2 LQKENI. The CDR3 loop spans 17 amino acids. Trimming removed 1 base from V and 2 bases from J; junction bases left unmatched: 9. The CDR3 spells CASSPRVGLAGAYEQYF. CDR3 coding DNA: TGTGCCAGCTCACCACGGGTTGGCTTAGCGGGAGCCTACGAGCAGTACTTC.

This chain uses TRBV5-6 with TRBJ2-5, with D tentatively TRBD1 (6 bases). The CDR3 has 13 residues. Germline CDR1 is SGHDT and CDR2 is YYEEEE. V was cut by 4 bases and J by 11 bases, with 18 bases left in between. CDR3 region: CASSLDRTAVQYF. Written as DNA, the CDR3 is TGTGCCAGCAGCCTCGACAGGACAGCAGTGCAGTACTTC.

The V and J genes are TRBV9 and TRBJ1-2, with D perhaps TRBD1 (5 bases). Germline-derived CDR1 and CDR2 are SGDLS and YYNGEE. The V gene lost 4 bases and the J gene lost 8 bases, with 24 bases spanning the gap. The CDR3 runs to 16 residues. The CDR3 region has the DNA TGTGCCAGCAGCACTCAAGGGACTCCGGGAGGGGTAGGCTACACCTTC. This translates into CASSTQGTPGGVGYTF.

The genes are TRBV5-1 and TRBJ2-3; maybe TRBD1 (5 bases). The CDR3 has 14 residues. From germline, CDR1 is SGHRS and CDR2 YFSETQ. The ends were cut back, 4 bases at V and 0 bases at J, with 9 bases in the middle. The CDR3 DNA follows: TGCGCCAGCAGCCTCAGGGCTAGCACAGATACGCAGTATTTT. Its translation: CASSLRASTDTQYF. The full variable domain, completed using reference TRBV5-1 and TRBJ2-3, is KAGVTQTPRYLIKTRGQQVTLSCSPISGHRSVSWYQQTPGQGLQFLFEYFSETQRNKGNFPGRFSGRQFSNSRSEMNVSTLELGDSALYLCASSLRASTDTQYFGPGTRLTVL.

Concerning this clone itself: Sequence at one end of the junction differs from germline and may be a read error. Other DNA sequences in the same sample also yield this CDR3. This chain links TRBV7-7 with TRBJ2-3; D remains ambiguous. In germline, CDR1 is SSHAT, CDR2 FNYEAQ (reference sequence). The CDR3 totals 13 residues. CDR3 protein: CASSLGLTDTQYF. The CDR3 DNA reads TGTGCTAGCAGCTTGGGCCTAACAGATACGCAGTATTTT.

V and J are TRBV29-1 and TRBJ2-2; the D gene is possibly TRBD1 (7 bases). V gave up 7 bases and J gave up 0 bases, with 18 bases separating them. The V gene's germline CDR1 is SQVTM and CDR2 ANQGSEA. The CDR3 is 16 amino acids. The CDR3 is CSAEGASATNTGELFF. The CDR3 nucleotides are TGCAGCGCCGAGGGGGCTAGCGCAACGAACACCGGGGAGCTGTTTTTT.

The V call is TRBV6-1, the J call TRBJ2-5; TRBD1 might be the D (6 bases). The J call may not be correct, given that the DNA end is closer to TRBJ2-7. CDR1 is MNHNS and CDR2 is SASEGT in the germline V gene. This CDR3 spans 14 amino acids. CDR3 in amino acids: CASSVGWGPYEQYF. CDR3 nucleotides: TGTGCCAGCAGTGTCGGCTGGGGGCCCTACGAGCAGTACTTC.

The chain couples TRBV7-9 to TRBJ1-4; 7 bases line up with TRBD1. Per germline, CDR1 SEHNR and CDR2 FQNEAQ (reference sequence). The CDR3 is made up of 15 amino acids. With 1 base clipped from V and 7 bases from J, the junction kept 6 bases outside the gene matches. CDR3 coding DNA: TGTGCCAGCAGCTTAGTAGGGGGCACAGGTGAAAAACTGTTTTTT. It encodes CASSLVGGTGEKLFF.

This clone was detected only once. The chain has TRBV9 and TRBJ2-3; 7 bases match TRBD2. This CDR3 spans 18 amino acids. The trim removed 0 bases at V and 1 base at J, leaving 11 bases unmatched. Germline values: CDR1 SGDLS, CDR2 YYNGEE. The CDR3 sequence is CASSVARASGGRTDTQYF. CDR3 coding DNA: TGTGCCAGCAGCGTAGCTCGGGCTAGCGGAGGACGCACAGATACGCAGTATTTT.